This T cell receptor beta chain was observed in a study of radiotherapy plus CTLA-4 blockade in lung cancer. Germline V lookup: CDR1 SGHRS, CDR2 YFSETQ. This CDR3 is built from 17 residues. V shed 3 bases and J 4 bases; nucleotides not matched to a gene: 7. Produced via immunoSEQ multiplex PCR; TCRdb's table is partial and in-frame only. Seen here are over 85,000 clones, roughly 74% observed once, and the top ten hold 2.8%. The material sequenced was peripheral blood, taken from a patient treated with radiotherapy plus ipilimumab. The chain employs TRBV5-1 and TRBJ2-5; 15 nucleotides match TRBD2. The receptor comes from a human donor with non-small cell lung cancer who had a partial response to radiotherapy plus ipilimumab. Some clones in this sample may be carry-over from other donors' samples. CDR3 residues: CASSSRTSGGAGETQYF. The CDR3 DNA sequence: TGCGCCAGCAGCTCGAGGACTAGCGGGGGGGCGGGAGAGACCCAGTACTTC.